Below, 30 T cell receptor beta chains from the same sample are listed, as sequenced in a study of cytomegalovirus exposure and HLA in healthy donors. 13 Jbeta primers and 60 Vbeta primers were used for the PCR. Generated by immunoSEQ multiplex PCR, the TCRdb table keeps only in-frame clones and is missing some. Of about 150,000 clones in the sample, 70% to 90% were seen once. The material sequenced was PBMCs. Receptor source: a male donor in good health and CMV-seronegative.

In this sample, this clone turned up a few times. The chain uses TRBV27 and TRBJ1-2; D remains ambiguous. The CDR3 extends over 14 amino acids. From germline, CDR1 is MNHEY and CDR2 SMNVEV (reference sequence). Between the trimmed V and J ends, which lost 2 bases and 4 bases, there was a span of 11 bases. The CDR3 sequence: CASSLAKFPYGYTF. Written as DNA, the CDR3 is TGTGCCAGCAGTTTAGCTAAGTTTCCCTATGGCTACACCTTC.

This clone was recorded once. This chain connects TRBV5-1 to TRBJ2-6; D is possibly TRBD1 (6 bases). The V and J ends lost 5 bases and 0 bases respectively, with 9 bases between them. The CDR3 runs to 15 residues. The V gene's germline CDR1 is SGHRS and CDR2 YFSETQ. CDR3 sequence reads: CASRRGSSGANVLTF. The CDR3 bases are TGCGCCAGCAGAAGGGGGTCCTCTGGGGCCAACGTCCTGACTTTC. Full variable domain (missing parts from reference TRBV5-1 and TRBJ2-6): KAGVTQTPRYLIKTRGQQVTLSCSPISGHRSVSWYQQTPGQGLQFLFEYFSETQRNKGNFPGRFSGRQFSNSRSEMNVSTLELGDSALYLCASRRGSSGANVLTFGAGSRLTVL.

The CDR3 sequence is CASSLGAGANYGYTF. The CDR3 region has the DNA TGTGCCAGCAGCCTAGGGGCGGGAGCTAACTATGGCTACACCTTC. The V and J genes are TRBV7-8 and TRBJ1-2; possibly TRBD1 for D (5 bases). Germline values: CDR1 SGHVS, CDR2 FQNEAQ. The ends were cut back, 5 bases at V and 0 bases at J, with 13 bases in the middle. The CDR3 contains 15 residues. Full variable domain (remainder filled in from reference TRBV7-8 and TRBJ1-2): GAGVSQSPRYKVAKRGQDVALRCDPISGHVSLFWYQQALGQGPEFLTYFQNEAQLDKSGLPSDRFFAERPEGSVSTLKIQRTQQEDSAVYLCASSLGAGANYGYTFGSGTRLTVV.

The sample holds one count of this clone. This chain uses TRBV30 with TRBJ2-7; 9 bases align to TRBD1. V dropped 3 bases and J dropped 4; count of bases not matched to a gene: 4. This CDR3 has 13 amino acids. Germline CDR1 GTSNPN, CDR2 SVGIG (reference sequence). CDR3 amino acids: CAWRTGGVYEQYF. For the CDR3, the DNA is TGTGCCTGGAGAACAGGGGGCGTATACGAGCAGTACTTC. The complete variable domain, with remaining parts taken from reference TRBV30 and TRBJ2-7, reads SQTIHQWPATLVQPVGSPLSLECTVEGTSNPNLYWYRQAAGRGLQLLFYSVGIGQISSEVPQNLSASRPQDRQFILSSKKLLLSDSGFYLCAWRTGGVYEQYFGPGTRLTVT.

This CDR3 is CASSLGTAQETQYF. As DNA, the CDR3 is TGTGCCAGCAGCTTGGGGACAGCTCAAGAGACCCAGTACTTC. This chain uses TRBV5-7 with TRBJ2-5; a weak D match, TRBD1 (6 bases). TRBV5-7 is annotated as an ORF whose role is uncertain. Trimming cost V 0 bases and J 2 bases, with 8 bases left between them. The CDR3 has 14 residues.

The chain combines TRBV9 with TRBJ1-1; D not certain. CDR1 and CDR2 (germline): SGDLS, YYNGEE. V lost 0 bases and J lost 8, with 11 bases in between. The CDR3 sequence is 13 residues long. The chain's CDR3 is CASSVEWSAEAFF. The CDR3 nucleotides read TGTGCCAGCAGCGTAGAATGGTCAGCGGAAGCTTTCTTT.

This chain joins TRBV29-1 and TRBJ2-5, with D tentatively TRBD1 (6 bases). The CDR3 spans 13 residues. Germline loops: CDR1 SQVTM, CDR2 ANQGSEA. V lost 6 bases and J 0 bases, leaving 11 bases between the germline ends. CDR3 sequence (DNA): TGCAGCGTCCCCGGGACAAACCAAGAGACCCAGTACTTC. Protein sequence: CSVPGTNQETQYF.

The CDR3 sequence is CASSSPRLAGTSEQYF. As DNA, the CDR3 is TGTGCCAGCAGCTCCCCCAGGCTAGCGGGAACCTCCGAGCAGTACTTC. The chain couples TRBV7-2 to TRBJ2-7, with 9 bases lining up with TRBD2. The CDR3 sequence is 16 residues long. J lost 6 bases, V lost 4 bases, and 13 bases had no gene match. Germline assignment: CDR1 SGHTA and CDR2 FQGNSA.

The sample holds a few counts of this clone. The rearrangement links TRBV30 to TRBJ2-7; 9 bases line up with TRBD2. Looked up from germline, CDR1 is GTSNPN and CDR2 is SVGIG (reference sequence). The CDR3 extends over 14 amino acids. V was pared by 0 bases and J by 6 bases, with 6 bases of the junction left unmatched. The chain's CDR3 is CAWSVTAGGFEQYF. CDR3 bases: TGTGCCTGGAGTGTAACAGCGGGGGGTTTCGAGCAGTACTTC.

A single count supports this clone. The chain is built from TRBV6-1 and TRBJ1-1; 12 nucleotides line up with TRBD1. The CDR3 runs to 16 residues. The trim removed 4 bases at V and 3 bases at J, leaving 6 bases unmatched. The germline V gene encodes CDR1 MNHNS and CDR2 SASEGT. CDR3 region: CASSGGQGARYTEAFF. The CDR3 nucleotides are TGTGCCAGCAGTGGGGGACAGGGGGCCCGCTACACTGAAGCTTTCTTT.

The chain couples TRBV28 to TRBJ2-5; TRBD2 matches at 7 bases. The germline V gene encodes CDR1 MDHEN and CDR2 SYDVKM. Trimming removed 0 bases from V and 5 bases from J; junction bases left unmatched: 6. CDR3 size: 15 residues. The CDR3 DNA is TGTGCCAGCAGTTTATGGGGAGGGGCCTCGGAGACCCAGTACTTC. This encodes CASSLWGGASETQYF.

This clone has only a few counts. This sequence joins TRBV4-2 and TRBJ1-2, with D perhaps matching TRBD1 (6 bases). The V and J ends lost 0 bases and 0 bases respectively, with 8 bases between them. The CDR3 totals 15 residues. CDR1 and CDR2 (germline): LGHNA, YNFKEQ. The CDR3 loop is CASSQETGSNYGYTF. CDR3 nucleotide sequence: TGTGCCAGCAGCCAAGAGACAGGATCTAACTATGGCTACACCTTC.

The J gene is TRBJ2-1, the V gene TRBV19, with TRBD1 as a possible D gene (5 bases). The CDR3 sequence is 16 residues long. Trimming removed 1 base at V and 0 bases at J, with 10 bases between. Per the germline V gene, CDR1 is LNHDA and CDR2 is SQIVND (reference sequence). The CDR3 coding sequence is TGTGCCAGTAGTATAGCGCAGGGAAGCTCCTACAATGAGCAGTTCTTC. Protein product: CASSIAQGSSYNEQFF.

This chain uses TRBV9 with TRBJ2-4; TRBD1 aligns across 7 bases. Per germline, CDR1 SGDLS and CDR2 YYNGEE. J lost 8 bases, V lost 3 bases, and 8 bases had no gene match. The CDR3 contains 14 residues. The CDR3 sequence is CASSENRGGDIQYF. The CDR3, as DNA: TGTGCCAGCAGCGAAAACAGGGGTGGCGACATTCAGTACTTC. The whole variable domain, filled in from reference TRBV9 and TRBJ2-4, reads DSGVTQTPKHLITATGQRVTLRCSPRSGDLSVYWYQQSLDQGLQFLIQYYNGEERAKGNILERFSAQQFPDLHSELNLSSLELGDSALYFCASSENRGGDIQYFGAGTRLSVL.

This rearrangement joins TRBV7-9 to TRBJ1-6, with 7 bases lining up with TRBD1. With 5 bases clipped from V and 5 bases from J, the junction kept 15 bases outside the gene matches. The germline V gene has CDR1 SEHNR and CDR2 FQNEAQ (reference sequence). The CDR3 consists of 18 residues. This chain's CDR3 is CASSPKTRQGQDNSPLHF. The DNA for the CDR3 is TGTGCCAGCAGCCCCAAAACCCGACAGGGCCAGGATAATTCACCCCTCCACTTT.

This chain links TRBV30 with TRBJ1-6; 7 positions agree with TRBD1. The CDR3 is made up of 12 amino acids. The trim removed 4 bases at V and 14 bases at J, leaving 8 bases unmatched. Germline V CDR1 and CDR2: GTSNPN, SVGIG (reference sequence). In DNA form, the CDR3 reads TGTGCCTGGACAGGGGGTGATATAGCCCTCCACTTT. Its protein product is CAWTGGDIALHF. Filled out from reference TRBV30 and TRBJ1-6, the complete variable domain reads SQTIHQWPATLVQPVGSPLSLECTVEGTSNPNLYWYRQAAGRGLQLLFYSVGIGQISSEVPQNLSASRPQDRQFILSSKKLLLSDSGFYLCAWTGGDIALHFGNGTRLTVT.

In this sample, this clone turned up once. This CDR3 is also generated by other DNA sequences in the sample. V gene TRBV6-4 combines with J gene TRBJ2-1, with 7 bases identical to TRBD2. Per the germline V gene, CDR1 is MRHNA and CDR2 is SNTAGT. The CDR3 is made up of 14 amino acids. V was clipped by 4 bases and J by 6 bases; unmatched bases: 6. The DNA for the CDR3 is TGTGCCAGCAGTGTAGCGGGCGGGCGCAATGAGCAGTTCTTC. This sequence encodes CASSVAGGRNEQFF.

This rearrangement joins TRBV27 to TRBJ2-1; D is undetermined. Trimming cost V 0 bases and J 4 bases, with 10 bases left between them. The CDR3 spans 15 residues. Germline values: CDR1 MNHEY, CDR2 SMNVEV (reference sequence). Here the CDR3 DNA reads TGTGCCAGCAGTTTATCGAGTGTAGTTTACAATGAGCAGTTCTTC. Translating it yields CASSLSSVVYNEQFF.

The chain combines TRBV27 with TRBJ2-6; possibly TRBD1 for D (6 bases). This CDR3 spans 17 amino acids. Trimming pared 3 bases from V and 0 bases from J, leaving 12 bases between. Germline V gene sequence: CDR1 MNHEY, CDR2 SMNVEV (reference sequence). The chain's CDR3 is CASSFRDIISGANVLTF. CDR3 coding DNA: TGTGCCAGCAGTTTTCGGGACATCATCTCTGGGGCCAACGTCCTGACTTTC.

This clone was seen once. J is TRBJ1-2 and V is TRBV6-6; D is undetermined. CDR3 size: 16 residues. Trimming pared 0 bases from V and 2 bases from J, leaving 13 bases between. The germline gives CDR1 MNHNY, CDR2 SVGAGI (reference sequence). This chain's CDR3 is CASSYSPGRGNYGYTF. The DNA of the CDR3 is TGTGCCAGCAGTTACTCGCCGGGCCGAGGGAACTATGGCTACACCTTC.

This clone has a handful of counts. The chain joins TRBV4-2 to TRBJ1-1, with 10 bases that match TRBD1. Germline V gene sequence: CDR1 LGHNA, CDR2 YNFKEQ. This CDR3 comprises 16 residues. The V and J ends lost 1 base and 2 bases, in that order; junction bases with no gene match: 4. CDR3 bases: TGTGCCAGCAGCCAAGGACAGGGGGCCCGAAACACTGAAGCTTTCTTT. Its protein product is CASSQGQGARNTEAFF.

This clone has a handful of counts. V usage is TRBV6-6 and J usage is TRBJ1-1; 11 bases are shared with TRBD1. J gave up 1 base and V 6 bases, and 1 base lay outside the gene matches. Germline loops: CDR1 MNHNY, CDR2 SVGAGI (reference sequence). The CDR3 runs 14 residues. This CDR3 is CASRGTGGNTEAFF. CDR3 DNA sequence: TGTGCCAGCAGGGGGACAGGGGGGAACACTGAAGCTTTCTTT.

This chain's CDR3 is CASSRDRGRTGELFF. The CDR3 DNA is TGTGCCAGCAGTCGAGACAGGGGGCGAACCGGGGAGCTGTTTTTT. The chain employs TRBV2 and TRBJ2-2; TRBD1 aligns across 10 bases. This CDR3 comprises 15 residues. V lost 5 bases and J lost 5; bases outside the gene matches: 5. Looked up from germline, CDR1 is SNHLY and CDR2 is FYNNEI.

The chain uses TRBV14 and TRBJ1-5, with 9 bases fitting TRBD1. This CDR3 has 20 amino acids. Germline values: CDR1 SGHDN, CDR2 FVKESK. J was trimmed by 2 bases and V by 4 bases; bases with no gene match: 18. The CDR3 protein is CASSLEGQGERARGNQPQHF. The DNA for the CDR3 is TGTGCCAGCAGCCTGGAGGGACAGGGTGAAAGGGCAAGGGGCAATCAGCCCCAGCATTTT.

This clone was seen a few times. This chain links TRBV29-1 with TRBJ1-1; perhaps TRBD1 as D (5 bases). Germline V gene lookup returns CDR1 SQVTM and CDR2 ANQGSEA. The CDR3 is made up of 12 amino acids. Trimming took off 4 bases at V and 11 bases at J, with 17 bases between the two ends. CDR3 region: CSVVDGAVGAFF. The CDR3 region has the DNA TGCAGCGTTGTAGATGGGGCCGTGGGGGCTTTCTTT. Full variable domain (rest looked up from reference TRBV29-1 and TRBJ1-1): SAVISQKPSRDICQRGTSLTIQCQVDSQVTMMFWYRQQPGQSLTLIATANQGSEATYESGFVIDKFPISRPNLTFSTLTVSNMSPEDSSIYLCSVVDGAVGAFFGQGTRLTVV.

The chain uses TRBV7-8 and TRBJ2-7, with 7 bases matching TRBD2. This CDR3 has 13 amino acids. V lost 5 bases and J lost 2; bases outside the gene matches: 3. CDR1 is SGHVS, CDR2 FQNEAQ, per germline. The DNA of the CDR3 is TGTGCCAGCAGCCGTAGCGGGCCCTACGAGCAGTACTTC. The encoded protein is CASSRSGPYEQYF. Full variable domain (rest looked up from reference TRBV7-8 and TRBJ2-7): GAGVSQSPRYKVAKRGQDVALRCDPISGHVSLFWYQQALGQGPEFLTYFQNEAQLDKSGLPSDRFFAERPEGSVSTLKIQRTQQEDSAVYLCASSRSGPYEQYFGPGTRLTVT.

The chain has TRBV5-1 and TRBJ2-3; 8 nucleotides line up with TRBD1. Per germline, CDR1 SGHRS and CDR2 YFSETQ. The length of the CDR3 is 15 residues. The V and J ends lost 2 bases and 2 bases, in that order; junction bases with no gene match: 4. CDR3 loop: CASSFRGLDTDTQYF. The DNA of the CDR3 is TGCGCCAGCAGCTTCAGGGGGCTTGACACAGATACGCAGTATTTT. Full variable domain (rest looked up from reference TRBV5-1 and TRBJ2-3): KAGVTQTPRYLIKTRGQQVTLSCSPISGHRSVSWYQQTPGQGLQFLFEYFSETQRNKGNFPGRFSGRQFSNSRSEMNVSTLELGDSALYLCASSFRGLDTDTQYFGPGTRLTVL.

This clone is a singleton in its sample. CDR3 sequence: CASSHTRQETQYF. The DNA of the CDR3 is TGTGCCAGTAGCCATACTAGGCAAGAGACCCAGTACTTC. The gene calls are TRBV19 and TRBJ2-5; a possible D gene is TRBD2 (5 bases). CDR3 length: 13 amino acids. Deletions cut 6 bases from V and 2 bases from J, with 10 bases between. Germline V lookup: CDR1 LNHDA, CDR2 SQIVND (reference sequence).

The rearrangement joins TRBV2 to TRBJ2-2; D is perhaps TRBD2 (7 bases). The V end was cut by 5 bases, the J end by 3 bases, with 13 bases between. Germline V gives CDR1 SNHLY, CDR2 FYNNEI. The CDR3 totals 15 residues. CDR3 residues: CASSSRGADTGELFF. CDR3 coding DNA: TGTGCCAGCAGTTCTCGGGGGGCGGACACCGGGGAGCTGTTTTTT.

The chain combines TRBV9 with TRBJ2-1; 9 bases are a match to TRBD1. V lost 3 bases to trimming and J lost 6 bases; unmatched junction nucleotides: 7. The CDR3 has 15 amino acids. The germline gives CDR1 SGDLS, CDR2 YYNGEE. DNA of the CDR3: TGTGCCAGCAGCGAGGGGGGGACAGGGTTCAATGAGCAGTTCTTC. Encoded protein: CASSEGGTGFNEQFF.